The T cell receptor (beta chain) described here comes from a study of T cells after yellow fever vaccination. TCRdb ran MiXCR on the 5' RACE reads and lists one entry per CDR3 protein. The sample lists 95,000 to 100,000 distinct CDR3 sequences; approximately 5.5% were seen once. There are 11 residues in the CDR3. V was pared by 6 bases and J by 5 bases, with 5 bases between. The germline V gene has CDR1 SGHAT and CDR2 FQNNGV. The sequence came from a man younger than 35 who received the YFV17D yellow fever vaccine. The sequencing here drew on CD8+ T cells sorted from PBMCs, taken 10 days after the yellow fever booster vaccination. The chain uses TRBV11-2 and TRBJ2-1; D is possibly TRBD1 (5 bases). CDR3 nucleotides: TGTGCCAGCAGGACAGACAATGAGCAGTTCTTC. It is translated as CASRTDNEQFF.